This T cell receptor beta chain was documented in a study of blood T cell repertoires in COVID-19. Study as a whole: Samples came from the United States, Italy and Spain, spanning acute and convalescent COVID-19. T cells, B-cell-depleted T cells, or PBMCs supplied cDNA or gDNA.

Germline CDR1 SGHTA, CDR2 FQGNSA. Trimming removed 1 base from V and 4 bases from J, with 14 bases in between. CDR3 length: 16 amino acids. Per the original methods: How many nucleated cells were present was estimated from reference gene primer amplification. The assay was immunoSEQ multiplex PCR, and TCRdb's table has in-frame clones only and misses some. The V and J calls and clone size are taken from that table; D and trimming were inferred from the DNA. The repertoire includes about 73,000 clones, 80% to 85% of them detected once, and 25% to 30% sits in the top ten. The gene calls are TRBV7-2 and TRBJ1-3; D not certain. The specimen sequenced was peripheral blood. The sequence came from a human donor in a cohort sampled during active COVID-19. CDR3 DNA: TGTGCCAGCAGCTTAGTTGTCAATCGAGGCGGAAACACCATATATTTT. Its protein product is CASSLVVNRGGNTIYF.